This T cell receptor beta chain was observed in a study of T cell responses to AZD1222 COVID-19 vaccine. Study-wide background: Second-dose intervals near 4 or 12 weeks were combined. Study observations and caveats: White British ancestry dominated among donors, who included more females, and clonal diversity was possibly underestimated.

V lost 3 bases and J lost 2, with 8 bases in between. The CDR3 length is 13 residues. Germline V gives CDR1 DFQATT, CDR2 SNEGSKA (reference sequence). Generated by immunoSEQ multiplex PCR, the TCRdb table keeps only in-frame clones and is missing some. The data hold around 79,000 clones, with 88% observed a single time. To note about this clone: Its antigen is as yet unknown.

The material was peripheral blood, obtained on day 0 of AZD1222 vaccination. The receptor comes from an adult in good health. The chain uses TRBV20-1 and TRBJ1-3; D is unclear. The CDR3 loop is CSASPPPGNTIYF. The CDR3 DNA sequence: TGCAGTGCTAGTCCCCCGCCTGGAAACACCATATATTTT.